The next 20 T cell receptor beta chains were all read from a single sample in a study of cytomegalovirus exposure and HLA in healthy donors. PCR used 60 Vbeta primers and 13 Jbeta primers. TCRdb's table, derived via immunoSEQ multiplex PCR, lists solely in-frame clones and lacks some. The sample has about 150,000 clones, around 9.7% seen once. The sample was PBMCs. The receptors originated from a man aged 45-65 years in good health and CMV-seronegative.

The rearrangement uses TRBV6-4 and TRBJ1-6; perhaps TRBD1 as D (5 bases). Germline V gene data show CDR1 as MRHNA and CDR2 as SNTAGT. Trimming took off 4 bases at V and 8 bases at J, with 9 bases between the two ends. The CDR3 is 13 residues long. Here the CDR3 DNA reads TGTGCCAGCAGTGCCGACAGAGATTCACCCCTCCACTTT. This encodes CASSADRDSPLHF.

A few counts support this clone. V is TRBV30 and J is TRBJ1-2; no definite D call. Trimming took 2 bases from V and 5 from J, leaving 12 bases between them. This CDR3 region has 13 residues. Germline V gene sequence: CDR1 GTSNPN, CDR2 SVGIG (reference sequence). The CDR3 DNA reads as TGTGCCTGGAGTCGGCGGGGAGAATATGGCTACACCTTC. Protein: CAWSRRGEYGYTF. Variable domain in full (rest from reference TRBV30 and TRBJ1-2): SQTIHQWPATLVQPVGSPLSLECTVEGTSNPNLYWYRQAAGRGLQLLFYSVGIGQISSEVPQNLSASRPQDRQFILSSKKLLLSDSGFYLCAWSRRGEYGYTFGSGTRLTVV.

Points on this clone: The CDR3 carries no conserved terminal phenylalanine or tryptophan, so it likely arises from a read error. V and J are TRBV5-1 and TRBJ2-3, with 9 bases fitting TRBD2. In germline, CDR1 is SGHRS, CDR2 YFSETQ. This CDR3 contains 17 residues. J was trimmed by 5 bases and V by 0 bases; bases with no gene match: 10. The CDR3 DNA reads as TGCGCCAGCAGCTTGGCCGGGGCTAGCGGGGCGGGAGATACGCAGTATTCT. It encodes CASSLAGASGAGDTQYS.

This clone was found a few times. The V call is TRBV6-5, the J call TRBJ2-7; TRBD1 might be the D (6 bases). V was pared by 7 bases and J by 2 bases, with 15 bases between. From germline, CDR1 is MNHEY and CDR2 SVGAGI. CDR3 length: 14 amino acids. CDR3 amino acids: CASTLGGSTYEQYF. CDR3 nucleotides: TGTGCCAGCACTTTAGGGGGTTCCACCTACGAGCAGTACTTC.

V usage is TRBV19 and J usage is TRBJ2-7, with 9 bases aligning to TRBD1. CDR1 is LNHDA and CDR2 is SQIVND in the germline V gene (reference sequence). The V segment lost 6 bases and the J segment 2 bases; nucleotides outside the gene matches: 5. CDR3 length equals 14 residues. The CDR3 DNA is TGTGCCAGTAGCCCGGGACAGGGTGCCTACGAGCAGTACTTC. Protein product: CASSPGQGAYEQYF.

This clone was picked up a small number of times. This rearrangement joins TRBV29-1 to TRBJ2-4; a weak D match, TRBD1 (5 bases). CDR1 is SQVTM, CDR2 ANQGSEA, per germline. Trimming took 4 bases from V and 2 from J, leaving 9 bases between them. CDR3 length equals 13 residues. The CDR3 protein is CSVGQGTKNIQYF. CDR3 in DNA: TGCAGCGTTGGCCAGGGTACCAAAAACATTCAGTACTTC.

The rearrangement joins TRBV11-2 to TRBJ2-3, with D possibly matching TRBD1 (5 bases). V lost 1 base and J lost 1, with 9 bases in between. CDR1 is SGHAT, CDR2 FQNNGV, per germline. The CDR3 covers 15 residues. CDR3 coding DNA: TGTGCCAGCAGCTTAGGGCTAGGGGGCACAGATACGCAGTATTTT. Its protein is CASSLGLGGTDTQYF. Complete variable domain (other parts from reference TRBV11-2 and TRBJ2-3): EAGVAQSPRYKIIEKRQSVAFWCNPISGHATLYWYQQILGQGPKLLIQFQNNGVVDDSQLPKDRFSAERLKGVDSTLKIQPAKLEDSAVYLCASSLGLGGTDTQYFGPGTRLTVL.

In this sample, this clone turned up a few times. The chain joins TRBV5-1 to TRBJ2-5; 9 nucleotides match TRBD2. Germline V gene data show CDR1 as SGHRS and CDR2 as YFSETQ. The CDR3 consists of 15 residues. V shed 0 bases, J shed 5 bases, and the junction held 5 bases outside the gene matches. The CDR3 DNA sequence: TGCGCCAGCAGCTTGGTGGCGGGGGGGCGGGAGACCCAGTACTTC. Translating it yields CASSLVAGGRETQYF.

The gene calls are TRBV7-3 and TRBJ2-2, with TRBD2 identical over 15 bases. Per germline, CDR1 SGHTA and CDR2 FQGTGA. CDR3 length: 17 residues. Germline trimming cut 5 bases from V and 2 bases from J; bases unmatched to any gene: 3. The chain's CDR3 is CASSLGLAGGNTGELFF. In DNA form, the CDR3 reads TGTGCCAGCAGCCTGGGACTAGCGGGAGGTAACACCGGGGAGCTGTTTTTT. Based on the CDR3 plus reference TRBV7-3 and TRBJ2-2, the full variable domain is GAGVSQTPSNKVTEKGKYVELRCDPISGHTALYWYRQSLGQGPEFLIYFQGTGAADDSGLPNDRFFAVRPEGSVSTLKIQRTERGDSAVYLCASSLGLAGGNTGELFFGEGSRLTVL.

The chain combines TRBV19 with TRBJ1-5; 11 positions agree with TRBD1. Germline CDR1 reads LNHDA; CDR2 reads SQIVND (reference sequence). The CDR3 sequence is 17 residues long. V lost 2 bases, J lost 4 bases, and 7 bases stayed unmatched. The CDR3 DNA follows: TGTGCCAGTAGTATACCTGGGACAGGGGGACCGAATCAGCCCCAGCATTTT. It specifies CASSIPGTGGPNQPQHF.

The V and J genes are TRBV30 and TRBJ1-3; no definite D call. CDR1 and CDR2 from the germline V gene are GTSNPN and SVGIG (reference sequence). The CDR3 extends over 12 amino acids. V lost 8 bases and J lost 0, with 8 bases in between. CDR3 in DNA: TGTGCCCATATGAGCTCTGGAAACACCATATATTTT. Protein: CAHMSSGNTIYF.

This clone came up a few times. The V gene is TRBV5-1, the J gene TRBJ2-1; 12 nucleotides agree with TRBD1. This CDR3 spans 15 amino acids. J was trimmed by 8 bases and V by 4 bases; bases with no gene match: 7. Germline CDR1 SGHRS, CDR2 YFSETQ. CDR3 sequence: CASSPIGTGGDEQFF. CDR3 nucleotides: TGCGCCAGCAGCCCCATCGGGACAGGGGGCGATGAGCAGTTCTTC.

The V call is TRBV10-3, the J call TRBJ2-3, with D maybe TRBD2 (6 bases). The length of the CDR3 is 15 residues. V lost 4 bases and J lost 5, with 16 bases in between. Germline values: CDR1 ENHRY, CDR2 SYGVKD. CDR3 DNA sequence: TGTGCCATCAGTGTGAGAACGGGGGTCGAAGATACGCAGTATTTT. It codes for CAISVRTGVEDTQYF.

There are a few counts of this clone. This chain links TRBV25-1 with TRBJ1-1; the D is unclear. Germline-derived CDR1 and CDR2 are MGHDK and SYGVNS. Trimming shortened V by 4 bases and J by 11 bases, and 20 bases separated the two germline ends. The CDR3 length is 14 residues. CDR3 sequence reads: CASSGLDSSGWAFF. Written as DNA, the CDR3 is TGTGCCAGCAGTGGGTTAGACTCCTCTGGGTGGGCTTTCTTT.

The V call is TRBV21-1, the J call TRBJ2-7; TRBD1 reflects the table's D call only, with no check against the DNA. TRBV21-1 constitutes a pseudogene. CDR3 length: 13 residues. The CDR3: CASSPKTDRDIGF. In nucleotides, the CDR3 is TGTGCCAGCAGCCCTAAGACGGACCGGGACATTGGCTTC.

In its sample, this clone was seen a few times. The chain employs TRBV5-1 and TRBJ2-5; 7 nucleotides agree with TRBD1. With V trimmed by 0 bases and J by 5 bases, 7 bases remained unmatched. The CDR3 is made up of 15 amino acids. Germline CDR1 is SGHRS and CDR2 is YFSETQ. DNA for the CDR3: TGCGCCAGCAGCTTGGCAGGGGGAATAGACGAGACCCAGTACTTC. Translating it yields CASSLAGGIDETQYF.

This clone showed up just a few times. This chain uses TRBV5-1 with TRBJ2-7, with D possibly TRBD1 on 5 matching bases. This CDR3 contains 13 residues. Germline CDR1 SGHRS, CDR2 YFSETQ. Between the trimmed V and J ends, which lost 2 bases and 3 bases, there was a span of 9 bases. The CDR3 is CASSFQGNYEQYF. CDR3 DNA sequence: TGCGCCAGCAGCTTTCAGGGTAACTACGAGCAGTACTTC.

In the case of this clone: The CDR3 does not close with the conserved phenylalanine or tryptophan, likely indicating a read error. The chain links TRBV7-3 to TRBJ1-1; a weak D match, TRBD1 (5 bases). The ends were cut back, 6 bases at V and 1 base at J, with 9 bases in the middle. This CDR3 region has 13 residues. The germline gives CDR1 SGHTA, CDR2 FQGTGA. The DNA of the CDR3 is TGTGCCAGCAGGGCCGACAGGAACACTGAAGCTTTCGTT. This translates into CASRADRNTEAFV.

This clone appeared many times. The rearrangement links TRBV11-2 to TRBJ2-2; 8 bases fit TRBD2. The V gene end was trimmed by 4 bases and the J gene end by 5 bases; junction bases not matched to a gene: 12. The germline gives CDR1 SGHAT, CDR2 FQNNGV. This CDR3 has 17 residues. The CDR3 coding sequence is TGTGCCAGCAGCTCCCCCCGCGGGGGGAAGGGAACCGGGGAGCTGTTTTTT. Its protein product is CASSSPRGGKGTGELFF.

This clone was recorded a few times. J is TRBJ1-1 and V is TRBV12-5, with D unclear. The CDR3 covers 12 residues. CDR1 LGHNT and CDR2 FRNRAP come from the germline V gene. V was clipped by 0 bases and J by 7 bases, with 6 bases between them. The CDR3 coding sequence is TGTGCTAGTGGTTTGGTCGGCGGTGAAGCTTTCTTT. The encoded protein is CASGLVGGEAFF.